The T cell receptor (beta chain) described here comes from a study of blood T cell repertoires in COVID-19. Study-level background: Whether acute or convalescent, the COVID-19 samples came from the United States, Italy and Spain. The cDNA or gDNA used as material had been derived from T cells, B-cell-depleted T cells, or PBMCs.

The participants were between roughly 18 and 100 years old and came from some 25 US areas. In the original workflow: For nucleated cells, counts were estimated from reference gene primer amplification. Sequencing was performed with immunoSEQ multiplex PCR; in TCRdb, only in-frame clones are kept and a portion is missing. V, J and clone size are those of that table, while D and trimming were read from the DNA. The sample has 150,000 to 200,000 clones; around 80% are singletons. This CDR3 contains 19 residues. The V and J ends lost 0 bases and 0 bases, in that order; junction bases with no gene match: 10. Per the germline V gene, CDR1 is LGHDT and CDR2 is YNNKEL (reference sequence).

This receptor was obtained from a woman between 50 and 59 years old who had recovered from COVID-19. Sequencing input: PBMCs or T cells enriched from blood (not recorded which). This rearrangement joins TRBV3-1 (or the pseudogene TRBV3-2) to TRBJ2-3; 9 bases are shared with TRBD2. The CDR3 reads CASSQDPFGLAGSTDTQYF. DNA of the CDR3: TGTGCCAGCAGCCAAGATCCGTTCGGGCTAGCGGGGAGCACAGATACGCAGTATTTT.